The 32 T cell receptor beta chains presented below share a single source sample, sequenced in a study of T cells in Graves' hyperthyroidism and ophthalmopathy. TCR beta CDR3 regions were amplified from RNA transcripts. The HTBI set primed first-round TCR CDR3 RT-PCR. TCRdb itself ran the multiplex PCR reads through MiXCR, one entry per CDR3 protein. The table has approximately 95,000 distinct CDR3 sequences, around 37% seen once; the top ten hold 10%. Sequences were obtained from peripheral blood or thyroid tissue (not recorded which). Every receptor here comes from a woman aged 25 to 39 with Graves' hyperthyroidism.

This CDR3 reads CATSLEGLAGKETQYF. As DNA, the CDR3 is TGTGCCACCAGCCTTGAGGGACTAGCGGGAAAAGAGACCCAGTACTTC. V and J are TRBV15 and TRBJ2-5; TRBD2 matches 13 bases. Germline loops: CDR1 LNHNV, CDR2 YYDKDF (reference sequence). V was clipped by 5 bases and J by 3 bases; unmatched bases: 6. The CDR3 extends over 16 amino acids.

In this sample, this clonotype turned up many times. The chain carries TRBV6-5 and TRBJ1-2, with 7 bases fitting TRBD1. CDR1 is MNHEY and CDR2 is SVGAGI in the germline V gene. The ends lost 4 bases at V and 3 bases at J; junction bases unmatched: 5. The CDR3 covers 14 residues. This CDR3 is CASSSTGPYYGYTF. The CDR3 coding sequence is TGTGCCAGCAGTTCGACAGGGCCGTACTATGGCTACACCTTC.

The chain's CDR3 is CASSATGSNQPQHF. CDR3 DNA: TGTGCCAGCAGTGCCACAGGTAGTAATCAGCCCCAGCATTTT. The chain uses TRBV2 and TRBJ1-5; D is possibly TRBD1 (5 bases). Trimming pared 4 bases from V and 4 bases from J, leaving 11 bases between. Germline loops: CDR1 SNHLY, CDR2 FYNNEI. This CDR3 region has 14 residues. Variable domain in full (rest from reference TRBV2 and TRBJ1-5): EPEVTQTPSHQVTQMGQEVILRCVPISNHLYFYWYRQILGQKVEFLVSFYNNEISEKSEIFDDQFSVERPDGSNFTLKIRSTKLEDSAMYFCASSATGSNQPQHFGDGTRLSIL.

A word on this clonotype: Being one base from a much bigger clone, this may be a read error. The CDR3 nucleotides read TGTGCCAGCAGCCGAGCCAGCTACGAGCAGTACTTC. Protein sequence: CASSRASYEQYF. The chain couples TRBV3-1 to TRBJ2-7; D not certain. The ends were cut back, 4 bases at V and 3 bases at J, with 7 bases in the middle. The CDR3 runs 12 residues. Per the germline V gene, CDR1 is LGHDT and CDR2 is YNNKEL (reference sequence).

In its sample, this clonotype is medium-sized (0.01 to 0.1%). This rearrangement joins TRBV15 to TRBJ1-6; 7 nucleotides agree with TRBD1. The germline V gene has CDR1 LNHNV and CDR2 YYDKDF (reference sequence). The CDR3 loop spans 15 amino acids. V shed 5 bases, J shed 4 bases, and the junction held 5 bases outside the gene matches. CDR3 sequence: CATSGSGQYNSPLHF. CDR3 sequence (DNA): TGTGCCACCAGCGGATCGGGACAGTATAATTCACCCCTCCACTTT.

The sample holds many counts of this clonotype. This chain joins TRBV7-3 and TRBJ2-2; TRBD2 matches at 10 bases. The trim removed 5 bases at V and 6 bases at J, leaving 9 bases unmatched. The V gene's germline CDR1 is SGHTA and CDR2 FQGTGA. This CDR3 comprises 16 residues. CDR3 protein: CASSTRLAGVSGELFF. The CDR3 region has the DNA TGTGCCAGCAGCACCCGGCTAGCGGGAGTATCCGGGGAGCTGTTTTTT.

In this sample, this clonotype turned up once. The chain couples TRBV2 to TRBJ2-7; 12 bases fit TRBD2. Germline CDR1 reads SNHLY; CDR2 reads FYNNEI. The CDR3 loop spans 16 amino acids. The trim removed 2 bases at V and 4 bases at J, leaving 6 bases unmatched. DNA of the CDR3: TGTGCCAGCAGTGAACCCGGGACTAGCGGGCGGTACGAGCAGTACTTC. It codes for CASSEPGTSGRYEQYF.

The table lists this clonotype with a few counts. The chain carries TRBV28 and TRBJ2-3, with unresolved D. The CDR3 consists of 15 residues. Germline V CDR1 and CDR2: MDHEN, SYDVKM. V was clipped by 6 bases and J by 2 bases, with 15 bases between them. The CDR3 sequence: CASSYDQDHTDTQYF. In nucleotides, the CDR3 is TGTGCCAGCAGCTATGACCAAGACCACACAGATACGCAGTATTTT.

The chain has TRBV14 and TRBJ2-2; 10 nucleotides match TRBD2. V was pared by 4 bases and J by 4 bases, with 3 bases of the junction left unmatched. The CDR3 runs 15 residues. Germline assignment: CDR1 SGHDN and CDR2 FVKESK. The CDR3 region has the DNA TGTGCCAGCAGCCCTAGCGGGAGAGGCACCGGGGAGCTGTTTTTT. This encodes CASSPSGRGTGELFF. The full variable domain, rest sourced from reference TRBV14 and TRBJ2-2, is EAGVTQFPSHSVIEKGQTVTLRCDPISGHDNLYWYRRVMGKEIKFLLHFVKESKQDESGMPNNRFLAERTGGTYSTLKVQPAELEDSGVYFCASSPSGRGTGELFFGEGSRLTVL.

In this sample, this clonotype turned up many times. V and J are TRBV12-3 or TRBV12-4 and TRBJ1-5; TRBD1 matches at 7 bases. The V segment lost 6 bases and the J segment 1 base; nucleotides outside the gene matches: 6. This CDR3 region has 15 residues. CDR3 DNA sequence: TGTGCCAGCAGGCAGGACAGGATGAGCAATCAGCCCCAGCATTTT. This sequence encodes CASRQDRMSNQPQHF.

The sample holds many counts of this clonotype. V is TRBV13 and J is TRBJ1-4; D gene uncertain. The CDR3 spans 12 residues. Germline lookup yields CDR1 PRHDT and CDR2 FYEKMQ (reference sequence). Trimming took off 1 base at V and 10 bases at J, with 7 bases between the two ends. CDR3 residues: CASSLERGKLFF. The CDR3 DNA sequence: TGTGCCAGCAGCTTAGAGAGAGGAAAACTGTTTTTT. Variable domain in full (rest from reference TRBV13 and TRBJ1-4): AAGVIQSPRHLIKEKRETATLKCYPIPRHDTVYWYQQGPGQDPQFLISFYEKMQSDKGSIPDRFSAQQFSDYHSELNMSSLELGDSALYFCASSLERGKLFFGSGTQLSVL.

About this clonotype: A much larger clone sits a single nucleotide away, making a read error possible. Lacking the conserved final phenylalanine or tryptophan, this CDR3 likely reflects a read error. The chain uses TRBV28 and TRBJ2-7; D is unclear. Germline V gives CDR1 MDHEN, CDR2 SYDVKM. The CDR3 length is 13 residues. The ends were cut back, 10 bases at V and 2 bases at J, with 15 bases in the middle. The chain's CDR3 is CATTLKVPYEQYL. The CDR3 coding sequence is TGTGCCACCACCCTGAAGGTTCCCTACGAGCAGTACCTC.

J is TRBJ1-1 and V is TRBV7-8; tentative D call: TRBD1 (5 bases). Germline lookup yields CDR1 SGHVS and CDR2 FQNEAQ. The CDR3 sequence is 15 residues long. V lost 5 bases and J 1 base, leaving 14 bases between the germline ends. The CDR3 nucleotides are TGTGCCAGCAGCCCCCGGGACCAAACGAACACTGAAGCTTTCTTT. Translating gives CASSPRDQTNTEAFF.

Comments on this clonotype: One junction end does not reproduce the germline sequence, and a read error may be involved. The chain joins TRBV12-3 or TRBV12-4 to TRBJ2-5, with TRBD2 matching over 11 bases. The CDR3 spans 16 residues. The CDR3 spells CASSLETSGNQETQYF. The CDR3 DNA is TGTGCCAGCAGCTTAGAGACTAGCGGGAACCAAGAGACCCAGTACTTC.

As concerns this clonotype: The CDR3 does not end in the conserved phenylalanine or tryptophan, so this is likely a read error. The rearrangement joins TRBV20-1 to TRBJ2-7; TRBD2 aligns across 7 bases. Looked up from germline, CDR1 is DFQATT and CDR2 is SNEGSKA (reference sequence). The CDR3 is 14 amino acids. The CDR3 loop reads CSAPGVAGHYGQYL. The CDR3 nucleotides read TGCAGTGCCCCCGGGGTAGCGGGCCACTACGGGCAGTACCTC.

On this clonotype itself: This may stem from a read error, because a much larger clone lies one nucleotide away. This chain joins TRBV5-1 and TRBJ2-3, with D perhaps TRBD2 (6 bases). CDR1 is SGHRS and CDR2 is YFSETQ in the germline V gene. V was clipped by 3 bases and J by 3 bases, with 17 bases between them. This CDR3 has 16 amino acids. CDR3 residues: CASSWGGGGRTDTQYF. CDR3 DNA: TGCGCCAGCAGCTGGGGCGGCGGAGGGAGAACAGATACGCAGTATTTT.

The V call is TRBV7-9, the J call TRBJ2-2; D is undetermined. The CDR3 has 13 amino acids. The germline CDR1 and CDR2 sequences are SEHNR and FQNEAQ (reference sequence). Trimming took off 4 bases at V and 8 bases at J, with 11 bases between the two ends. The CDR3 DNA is TGTGCCAGCAGCTCTCGGGCAGGAGGGGAGCTGTTTTTT. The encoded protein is CASSSRAGGELFF.

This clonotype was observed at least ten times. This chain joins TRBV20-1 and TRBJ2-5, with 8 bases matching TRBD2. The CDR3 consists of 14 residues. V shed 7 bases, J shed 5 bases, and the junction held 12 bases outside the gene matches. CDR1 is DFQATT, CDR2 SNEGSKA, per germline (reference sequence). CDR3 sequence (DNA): TGCAGTGGTCAGCGGGAGCTCGCACGGGAGACCCAGTACTTC. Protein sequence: CSGQRELARETQYF.

Here the CDR3 reads CASSPGTGGTETQYF. In DNA, the CDR3 is TGTGCCAGCAGCCCTGGGACAGGGGGGACGGAGACCCAGTACTTC. The genes are TRBV28 and TRBJ2-5, with 11 bases matching TRBD1. Trimming cost V 6 bases and J 5 bases; bases outside gene matches: 8. This CDR3 comprises 15 residues. Germline loops: CDR1 MDHEN, CDR2 SYDVKM.

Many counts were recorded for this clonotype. CDR3 amino acids: CASSSQGAVGYTF. CDR3 nucleotide sequence: TGTGCCAGCAGTTCACAGGGGGCTGTTGGCTACACCTTC. The chain joins TRBV28 to TRBJ1-2; 9 bases map to TRBD1. CDR1 and CDR2 from the germline V gene are MDHEN and SYDVKM. The ends lost 4 bases at V and 7 bases at J; junction bases unmatched: 4. This CDR3 region has 13 residues.

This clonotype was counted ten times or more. CDR3 sequence: CASTPDRDYEQYF. CDR3 nucleotides: TGTGCCAGCACACCGGACAGGGACTACGAGCAGTACTTC. The rearrangement links TRBV11-1 to TRBJ2-7, with 8 bases identical to TRBD1. The CDR3 sequence is 13 residues long. With 7 bases clipped from V and 3 bases from J, the junction kept 5 bases outside the gene matches. In germline, CDR1 is SGHAT, CDR2 FQDESV (reference sequence).

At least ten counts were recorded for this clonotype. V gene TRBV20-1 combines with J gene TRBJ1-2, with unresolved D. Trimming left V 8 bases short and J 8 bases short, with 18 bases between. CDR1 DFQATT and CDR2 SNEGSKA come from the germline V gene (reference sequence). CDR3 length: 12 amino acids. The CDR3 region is CSSLGVPSGYTF. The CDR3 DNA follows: TGCAGTTCACTCGGGGTCCCATCCGGCTACACCTTC.

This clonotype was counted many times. CDR3: CATSDYPNQPQHF. The CDR3 bases are TGTGCCACCAGTGATTACCCCAATCAGCCCCAGCATTTT. V is TRBV24-1 and J is TRBJ1-5; no definite D call. This CDR3 spans 13 amino acids. With 2 bases removed from V and 3 bases from J, the gap between germline ends came to 4 bases. Germline assignment: CDR1 KGHDR and CDR2 SFDVKD.

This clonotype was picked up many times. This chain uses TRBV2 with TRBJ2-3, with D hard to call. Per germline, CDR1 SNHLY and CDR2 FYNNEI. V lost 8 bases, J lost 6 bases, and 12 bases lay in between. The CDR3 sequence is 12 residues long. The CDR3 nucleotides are TGTGCCAGCGCACGGATGCCTGATACGCAGTATTTT. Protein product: CASARMPDTQYF.

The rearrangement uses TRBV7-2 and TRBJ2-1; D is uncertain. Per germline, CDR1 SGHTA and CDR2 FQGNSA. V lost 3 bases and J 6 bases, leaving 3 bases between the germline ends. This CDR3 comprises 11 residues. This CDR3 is CASSFGNEQFF. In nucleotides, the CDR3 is TGTGCCAGCAGCTTTGGCAATGAGCAGTTCTTC.

CDR3 sequence (DNA): TGTGCCAGCGGCCGCGGTGGGTGTGGCTACACCTTC. This gives the protein CASGRGGCGYTF. The chain combines TRBV12-3 or TRBV12-4 with TRBJ1-2; D uncertain. V was cut by 8 bases and J by 7 bases, with 14 bases left in between. The CDR3 spans 12 residues.

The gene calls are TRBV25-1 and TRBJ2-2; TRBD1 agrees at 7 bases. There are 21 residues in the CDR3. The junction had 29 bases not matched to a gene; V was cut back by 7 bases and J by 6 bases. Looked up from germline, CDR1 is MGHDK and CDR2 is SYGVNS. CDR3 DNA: TGTGCCAGCATCGGGGACCTCCCGGACAGGAGTACCGAGCGGTTTTCCGGGGAGCTGTTTTTT. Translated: CASIGDLPDRSTERFSGELFF.

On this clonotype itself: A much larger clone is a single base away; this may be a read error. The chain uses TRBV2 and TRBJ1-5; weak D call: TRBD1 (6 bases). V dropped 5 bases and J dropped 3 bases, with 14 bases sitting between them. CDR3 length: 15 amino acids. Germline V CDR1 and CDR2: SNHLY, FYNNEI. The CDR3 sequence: CASSSRGALNQPQHF. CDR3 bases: TGTGCCAGCAGTTCCCGGGGGGCTCTCAATCAGCCCCAGCATTTT.

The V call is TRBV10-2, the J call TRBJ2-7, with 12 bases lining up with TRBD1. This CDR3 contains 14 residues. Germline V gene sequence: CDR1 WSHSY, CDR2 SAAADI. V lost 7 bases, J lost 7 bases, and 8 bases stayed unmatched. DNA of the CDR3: TGCGCCAGCAAACCGGGACAGGGGGCTGGTGAGCAGTACTTC. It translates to CASKPGQGAGEQYF.

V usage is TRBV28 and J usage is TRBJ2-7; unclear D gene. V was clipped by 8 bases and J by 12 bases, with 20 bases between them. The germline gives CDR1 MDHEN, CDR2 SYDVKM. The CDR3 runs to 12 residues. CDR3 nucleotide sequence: TGTGCCAGCCTCCAAGTTGGTGAAACGAGGTACTTC. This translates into CASLQVGETRYF. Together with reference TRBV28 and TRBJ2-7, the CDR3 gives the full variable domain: DVKVTQSSRYLVKRTGEKVFLECVQDMDHENMFWYRQDPGLGLRLIYFSYDVKMKEKGDIPEGYSVSREKKERFSLILESASTNQTSMYLCASLQVGETRYFGPGTRLTVT.

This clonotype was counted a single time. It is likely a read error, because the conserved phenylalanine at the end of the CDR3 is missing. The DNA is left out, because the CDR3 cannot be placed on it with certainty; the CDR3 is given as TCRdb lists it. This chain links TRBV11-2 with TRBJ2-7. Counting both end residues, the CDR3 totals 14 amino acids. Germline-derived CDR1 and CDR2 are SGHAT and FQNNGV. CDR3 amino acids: CASSAQGSSYEREL.

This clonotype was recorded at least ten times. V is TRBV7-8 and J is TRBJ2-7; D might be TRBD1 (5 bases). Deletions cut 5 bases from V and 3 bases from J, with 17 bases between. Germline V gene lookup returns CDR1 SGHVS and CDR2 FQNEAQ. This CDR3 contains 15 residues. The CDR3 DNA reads TGTGCCAGCAGCCCCATCAACAGGCCAAACTACGAGCAGTACTTC. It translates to CASSPINRPNYEQYF.